There are many counts of the clone carrying this T cell receptor (beta chain). The antigen remains undetermined. The data belong to a study of T cells in Graves' hyperthyroidism and ophthalmopathy. From germline, CDR1 is MNHEY and CDR2 SMNVEV (reference sequence). V lost 8 bases, J lost 2 bases, and 16 bases stayed unmatched. This CDR3 region has 17 residues. RNA transcripts provided the source from which TCR beta CDR3 regions were amplified. A first-round RT-PCR of the TCR CDR3 used the HTBI primer set. TCRdb called the multiplex PCR reads again in MiXCR, with one record for every CDR3 protein. In the table there are a few hundred thousand distinct CDR3 sequences, roughly 25% of which are singletons. General observations from the study: Ophthalmopathy was identified by the model a median 6.5 months ahead of onset. In the blood, most expanded thyroid clonotypes above 0.001 appeared as well.

This chain links TRBV27 with TRBJ2-7, with 9 positions matching TRBD1. The sample consisted of blood. The TCR was taken from a man between 50 and 59 years old with Graves' hyperthyroidism. CDR3 amino acids: CASGILAPGTGTYEQYF. CDR3 DNA: TGTGCCAGCGGAATCTTGGCCCCGGGGACAGGGACCTACGAGCAGTACTTC.